This is a list of T cell receptor beta chains from one sample in a study of cytotoxic CD8 clonotypes in ibrutinib-treated CLL. Using immunoSEQ multiplex PCR, the repertoire was profiled, and TCRdb retains in-frame clones only, with some absent. The sample holds fewer than 400,000 clones, 67% seen once. The specimen comprised PBMCs, sampled after 36 months of ibrutinib treatment. The receptors here all came from a human donor with chronic lymphocytic leukemia. The CDR3 runs from the conserved cysteine through the conserved F or W. Fields, in order: J gene, V gene, D gene, clone size, CDR3 protein, CDR3 DNA. The D gene is left open where the match is weak. Clone size is stated in some rows and not others, as once, few, many or a class when expanded.

>TRBJ2-3|TRBV29-1|-|-
CSVGGDVRTDTQYF
TGCAGCGTTGGGGGGGATGTGAGAACAGATACGCAGTATTTT
>TRBJ2-7|TRBV23-1|-|-
CASSQSRNF
TGCGCCAGCAGTCAATCACGGAACTTC
>TRBJ2-1|TRBV5-4|-|-
CASSLSRHYNEQFF
TGTGCCAGCAGCTTGTCCCGACACTACAATGAGCAGTTCTTC
>TRBJ2-3|TRBV5-1|-|-
CASSTTNTDTQYF
TGCGCCAGCAGCACTACTAACACAGATACGCAGTATTTT
>TRBJ1-2|TRBV18|-|few
CASSTVQEYGYTF
TGTGCCAGCTCCACTGTCCAGGAGTATGGCTACACCTTC
>TRBJ2-7|TRBV27|-|-
CASRTLGSYEQYF
TGTGCCAGCAGGACTTTGGGGTCCTACGAGCAGTACTTC
>TRBJ1-4|TRBV6-5|-|few
CASSYSWGDEKLFF
TGTGCCAGCAGTTACTCGTGGGGAGATGAAAAACTGTTTTTT
>TRBJ1-2|TRBV15|-|-
CATSSRQVNYGYTF
TGTGCCACCAGCAGCCGACAGGTCAACTATGGCTACACCTTC
>TRBJ2-1|TRBV9|TRBD2|-
CASSEGLAGFDEQFF
TGTGCCAGCAGCGAAGGACTAGCGGGGTTCGATGAGCAGTTCTTC
>TRBJ2-1|TRBV7-2|-|-
CASSSPLMAEQFF
TGTGCCAGCAGCTCCCCTTTGATGGCTGAGCAGTTCTTC
>TRBJ2-7|TRBV5-1|-|-
CASSSGLLGSYEQYF
TGCGCCAGCAGCTCTGGCCTCTTGGGGTCCTACGAGCAGTACTTC
>TRBJ2-1|TRBV7-3|-|-
CASSLNGLYNEQFF
TGTGCCAGCAGCTTAAATGGACTCTACAATGAGCAGTTCTTC
>TRBJ2-5|TRBV4-1|-|-
CASSQDPGFLSQETQYF
TGCGCCAGCAGCCAAGATCCGGGCTTTTTAAGCCAAGAGACCCAGTACTTC
>TRBJ2-7|TRBV10-3|TRBD1|-
CATTPGQVSYEQYF
TGTGCCACCACGCCGGGACAGGTCTCCTACGAGCAGTACTTC
>TRBJ1-2|TRBV7-2|-|-
CASSFLGRVYGYTF
TGTGCCAGCAGCTTTTTAGGCAGGGTCTATGGCTACACCTTC
>TRBJ1-1|TRBV5-1|-|-
CASSYLTVNTEAFF
TGCGCCAGCAGCTATCTGACGGTAAACACTGAAGCTTTCTTT
>TRBJ2-1|TRBV7-2|TRBD2|-
CASSFSGRADNEQFF
TGTGCCAGCAGCTTTAGCGGGAGGGCAGACAATGAGCAGTTCTTC
>TRBJ1-1|TRBV4-1|-|-
CASSWRQAENTEAFF
TGCGCCAGCAGCTGGAGACAGGCGGAGAACACTGAAGCTTTCTTT
>TRBJ2-1|TRBV7-8|TRBD2|once
CASSLRLAGVSYNEQFF
TGTGCCAGCAGCCTCCGACTAGCGGGAGTTTCCTACAATGAGCAGTTCTTC
>TRBJ2-7|TRBV28|TRBD2|-
CASKQTGTSSYEQYF
TGTGCCAGCAAACAGACCGGGACTAGCAGTTACGAGCAGTACTTC
>TRBJ2-2|TRBV10-3|-|once
CAIRKSAGTRENTGELFF
TGTGCCATCAGGAAATCGGCTGGGACCCGAGAGAACACCGGGGAGCTGTTTTTT
>TRBJ2-1|TRBV7-9|TRBD1|few
CASSLVLGQGVGDEQFF
TGTGCCAGCAGCTTAGTTTTGGGACAGGGTGTTGGTGATGAGCAGTTCTTC
>TRBJ2-7|TRBV1|-|-
CTSSRQLYEQYF
TGCACCAGCAGCCGACAGCTCTACGAGCAGTACTTC
>TRBJ1-2|TRBV6-1|-|few
CASSEGTALNYGYTF
TGTGCCAGCAGTGAAGGGACCGCTTTAAACTATGGCTACACCTTC
>TRBJ1-2|TRBV29-1|-|-
CSVEPGVGYGYTF
TGCAGCGTTGAGCCAGGGGTGGGGTATGGCTACACCTTC
>TRBJ2-7|TRBV11-2|-|few
CASSLGAGYEQYF
TGTGCCAGCAGCCTCGGCGCGGGCTACGAGCAGTACTTC
>TRBJ1-4|TRBV5-1|TRBD1|-
CASSLSPGQGGEKLFF
TGCGCCAGCAGCTTGTCTCCGGGACAGGGTGGTGAAAAACTGTTTTTT
>TRBJ2-1|TRBV5-4|TRBD1|-
CASSLGPGQGIVEQFF
TGTGCCAGCAGCTTGGGGCCGGGACAGGGAATTGTGGAGCAGTTCTTC
>TRBJ2-1|TRBV4-1|TRBD2|-
CASSHRLAGGYNEQFF
TGCGCCAGCAGCCACAGATTAGCGGGAGGATACAATGAGCAGTTCTTC
>TRBJ2-5|TRBV5-6|TRBD1|-
CASSFTTGGVETQYF
TGTGCCAGCAGCTTTACCACAGGGGGCGTGGAGACCCAGTACTTC
>TRBJ2-1|TRBV7-9|-|few
CASSFRANSYNEQFF
TGTGCCAGCAGCTTTAGGGCGAACTCCTACAATGAGCAGTTCTTC
>TRBJ2-3|TRBV5-1|TRBD1|-
CASSFYRGRGTDTQYF
TGCGCCAGCAGCTTTTATAGGGGGCGCGGGACAGATACGCAGTATTTT
>TRBJ2-1|TRBV5-1|TRBD2|-
CASSSRLAGGINEQFF
TGCGCCAGCAGCTCCCGACTAGCGGGAGGGATTAATGAGCAGTTCTTC
>TRBJ2-5|TRBV2|TRBD2|-
CASITTLGSTSGQETQYF
TGTGCCAGCATAACGACCCTCGGTTCGACTAGCGGCCAAGAGACCCAGTACTTC
>TRBJ1-1|TRBV7-2|-|-
CASSLVQGRTEAFF
TGTGCCAGCAGCTTAGTCCAGGGCCGGACTGAAGCTTTCTTT
>TRBJ1-4|TRBV19|TRBD1|few
CASGDRDEKLFF
TGTGCCAGTGGGGACAGGGATGAAAAACTGTTTTTT
>TRBJ2-7|TRBV7-9|TRBD1|once
CASSLRDSYEQYF
TGTGCCAGCAGCCTCCGGGACAGCTACGAGCAGTACTTC
>TRBJ1-2|TRBV14|-|-
CASSQGGNRGYTF
TGTGCCAGCAGCCAAGGGGGCAACCGAGGCTACACCTTC
>TRBJ2-3|TRBV2|TRBD2|-
CASSVPIAGTSGGDSTDTQYF
TGTGCCAGCAGCGTTCCGATTGCCGGGACTAGCGGGGGGGATAGCACAGATACGCAGTATTTT
>TRBJ2-7|TRBV5-1|TRBD1|-
CASSLTLGTGIYEQYF
TGCGCCAGCAGCTTGACCTTAGGGACAGGGATTTACGAGCAGTACTTC